This is a list of T cell receptor beta chains from one sample in a study of T cell changes during pregnancy in multiple sclerosis. Clones were sequenced by immunoSEQ multiplex PCR, and TCRdb holds only the in-frame ones, with some missing. The table shows approximately 80,000 clones, with nearly 95% occurring only once. The material was peripheral blood, obtained in the second trimester of pregnancy. These TCRs come from a female donor in good health, enrolled as a control in a pregnancy study. The CDR3 runs from the conserved cysteine through the conserved F or W. The order of the fields is V gene, J gene, clone size, D gene, CDR3 DNA, CDR3 protein. D genes are given only for firm matches. Part of the rows lack a size; the others show once, few, many or a class for expanded clones.

v_call: TRBV28
j_call: TRBJ1-2
clone_size: -
d_call: -
cdr3_nt: TGTGCCAGCAGTTTCACCAGGGCCCATGGCCGAGCCTATGGCTACACCTTC
cdr3_aa: CASSFTRAHGRAYGYTF

v_call: TRBV5-1
j_call: TRBJ2-1
clone_size: -
d_call: TRBD1
cdr3_nt: TGCGCCAGCAGCTTGGTACAGGGGCCCTACAATGAGCAGTTCTTC
cdr3_aa: CASSLVQGPYNEQFF

v_call: TRBV6-6
j_call: TRBJ2-5
clone_size: -
d_call: -
cdr3_nt: TGTGCCAGCAGTTACCTCGGGGATGCACAAGAGACCCAGTACTTC
cdr3_aa: CASSYLGDAQETQYF

v_call: TRBV29-1
j_call: TRBJ2-7
clone_size: once
d_call: -
cdr3_nt: TGCAGCGTCCTTCCCCCCACAGGGCTTGGCGAGCAGTACTTC
cdr3_aa: CSVLPPTGLGEQYF

v_call: TRBV28
j_call: TRBJ2-2
clone_size: -
d_call: -
cdr3_nt: TGTGCCAGCAGTCCCGGGAGTACGAACACCGGGGAGCTGTTTTTT
cdr3_aa: CASSPGSTNTGELFF

v_call: TRBV6-1
j_call: TRBJ2-3
clone_size: -
d_call: TRBD2
cdr3_nt: TGTGCCAGCAGTGTGGCGGGAGGGACTTCAGATACGCAGTATTTT
cdr3_aa: CASSVAGGTSDTQYF

v_call: TRBV27
j_call: TRBJ2-7
clone_size: -
d_call: TRBD1
cdr3_nt: TGTGCCAGCAGCCCCGGGACAGGGACCCACGAGCAGTACTTC
cdr3_aa: CASSPGTGTHEQYF

v_call: TRBV14
j_call: TRBJ2-1
clone_size: -
d_call: TRBD2
cdr3_nt: TGTGCCAGCAGCCATAATAGACTAGCGGGAGTTAATGAGCAGTTCTTC
cdr3_aa: CASSHNRLAGVNEQFF

v_call: TRBV2
j_call: TRBJ2-2
clone_size: -
d_call: -
cdr3_nt: TGTGCCAGCAGTGTGGCGGCGGGACCCACCGGGGAGCTGTTTTTT
cdr3_aa: CASSVAAGPTGELFF

v_call: TRBV5-8
j_call: TRBJ2-7
clone_size: -
d_call: -
cdr3_nt: TGTGCCAGCAGCTCACAGTACCGGAAAACCTACGAGCAGTACTTC
cdr3_aa: CASSSQYRKTYEQYF

v_call: TRBV7-2
j_call: TRBJ2-1
clone_size: once
d_call: -
cdr3_nt: TGTGCCAGCAGCGTTAGCGGTAAGGGGTCCAATGAGCAGTTCTTC
cdr3_aa: CASSVSGKGSNEQFF

v_call: TRBV28
j_call: TRBJ2-1
clone_size: -
d_call: -
cdr3_nt: TGTGCCAGCAGTTTACAGGGTTTTGTCTCCTACAATGAGCAGTTCTTC
cdr3_aa: CASSLQGFVSYNEQFF

v_call: TRBV29-1
j_call: TRBJ2-7
clone_size: -
d_call: -
cdr3_nt: TGCAGCGTTGACCGGGAGCAGTACTTC
cdr3_aa: CSVDREQYF

v_call: TRBV27
j_call: TRBJ1-5
clone_size: -
d_call: TRBD1
cdr3_nt: TGTGCCAGCAGTTTATCTCCCAGGGGGACTCAGCCCCAGCATTTT
cdr3_aa: CASSLSPRGTQPQHF

v_call: TRBV27
j_call: TRBJ2-3
clone_size: -
d_call: TRBD2
cdr3_nt: TGTGCCAGCAGTTTATCCCTGGGACTAAACACAGATACGCAGTATTTT
cdr3_aa: CASSLSLGLNTDTQYF

v_call: TRBV6-6
j_call: TRBJ2-7
clone_size: -
d_call: TRBD1
cdr3_nt: TGTGCCAGCAGTCCGGGACAGGGTACCTACGAGCAGTACTTC
cdr3_aa: CASSPGQGTYEQYF

v_call: TRBV2
j_call: TRBJ2-7
clone_size: -
d_call: TRBD1
cdr3_nt: TGTGCCAGCAGGAGGGGGGGGGACAGGGGCCTCGAGCAGTACTTC
cdr3_aa: CASRRGGDRGLEQYF

v_call: TRBV28
j_call: TRBJ2-3
clone_size: once
d_call: -
cdr3_nt: TGTGCCAGCAGCCTAGCTGGGTTCTCTAGCACAGATACGCAGTATTTT
cdr3_aa: CASSLAGFSSTDTQYF

v_call: TRBV10-3
j_call: TRBJ1-5
clone_size: -
d_call: -
cdr3_nt: TGTGCCATCAGTGAGTCCGGGGATCAGCCCCAGCATTTT
cdr3_aa: CAISESGDQPQHF

v_call: TRBV5-1
j_call: TRBJ1-2
clone_size: -
d_call: -
cdr3_nt: TGCGCCAGCAGCTTGGAATGGGCCTCCGGTGGCTACACCTTC
cdr3_aa: CASSLEWASGGYTF

v_call: TRBV5-6
j_call: TRBJ2-7
clone_size: once
d_call: TRBD2
cdr3_nt: TGTGCCAGCAGCTTGGATGGGCCTAGCGGGAGCTACGAGCAGTACTTC
cdr3_aa: CASSLDGPSGSYEQYF

v_call: TRBV29-1
j_call: TRBJ2-5
clone_size: -
d_call: TRBD2
cdr3_nt: TGCAGCGTTGACTTGGCGGGAGGTCGGGAGACCCAGTACTTC
cdr3_aa: CSVDLAGGRETQYF

v_call: TRBV28
j_call: TRBJ2-4
clone_size: -
d_call: -
cdr3_nt: TGTGCCAGCAGTTTACCCCTGGCCAAAAACATTCAGTACTTC
cdr3_aa: CASSLPLAKNIQYF

v_call: TRBV6-5
j_call: TRBJ2-7
clone_size: -
d_call: -
cdr3_nt: TGTGCCAGCAGTTACAAGGGGCGGCAGTACTTC
cdr3_aa: CASSYKGRQYF

v_call: TRBV9
j_call: TRBJ2-7
clone_size: -
d_call: -
cdr3_nt: TGTGCCAGCAGCGTAGGACAGCAATACGAGCAGTACTTC
cdr3_aa: CASSVGQQYEQYF

v_call: TRBV13
j_call: TRBJ2-2
clone_size: -
d_call: TRBD2
cdr3_nt: TGTGCCAGCAGCAGAACATCGCGACTAGCCCCCCGGGACGGGGAGCTGTTTTTT
cdr3_aa: CASSRTSRLAPRDGELFF

v_call: TRBV11-3
j_call: TRBJ1-1
clone_size: -
d_call: -
cdr3_nt: TGTGCCAGCAGCTTAGACAGGGGGAACACTGAAGCTTTCTTT
cdr3_aa: CASSLDRGNTEAFF

v_call: TRBV6-5
j_call: TRBJ2-1
clone_size: once
d_call: TRBD2
cdr3_nt: TGTGCCAGCAGTTCCCTAGAAGCGGGAGGGCCTCATGAGCAGTTCTTC
cdr3_aa: CASSSLEAGGPHEQFF

v_call: TRBV4-1
j_call: TRBJ2-1
clone_size: -
d_call: TRBD2
cdr3_nt: TGCGCCAGCAGCCGCCTAATGGCGGGAGTTTCCTACAATGAGCAGTTCTTC
cdr3_aa: CASSRLMAGVSYNEQFF

v_call: TRBV4-1
j_call: TRBJ2-1
clone_size: -
d_call: TRBD1
cdr3_nt: TGCGCCAGCAGCCAAGGGGGACAGGGGATTTACGAGCAGTTCTTC
cdr3_aa: CASSQGGQGIYEQFF

v_call: TRBV19
j_call: TRBJ1-5
clone_size: -
d_call: TRBD1
cdr3_nt: TGTGCCAGTAGTCGCAACCGACAGGGCGGTAATCAGCCCCAGCATTTT
cdr3_aa: CASSRNRQGGNQPQHF

v_call: TRBV5-5
j_call: TRBJ2-7
clone_size: -
d_call: TRBD1
cdr3_nt: TGTGCCAGCAGCTTGACAGGGGGCCGTACCTACGAGCAGTACTTC
cdr3_aa: CASSLTGGRTYEQYF

v_call: TRBV9
j_call: TRBJ2-1
clone_size: -
d_call: TRBD2
cdr3_nt: TGTGCCAGCAGCTTTGGTCTAGCGGGAGGGCCTCGGGAGCAGTTCTTC
cdr3_aa: CASSFGLAGGPREQFF

v_call: TRBV5-1
j_call: TRBJ1-3
clone_size: -
d_call: TRBD1
cdr3_nt: TGCGCCAGCAGCCTCAACAGGGGAATCTCTGGAAACACCATATATTTT
cdr3_aa: CASSLNRGISGNTIYF

v_call: TRBV7-2
j_call: TRBJ2-1
clone_size: -
d_call: TRBD2
cdr3_nt: TGTGCCAGCAGCTTAGGACTAGCGGGAGGGTACAATGAGCAGTTCTTC
cdr3_aa: CASSLGLAGGYNEQFF

v_call: TRBV4-1
j_call: TRBJ2-5
clone_size: once
d_call: TRBD2
cdr3_nt: TGCGCCAGCAGCCAAGGCCTAGCGGGAGATGAGACCCAGTACTTC
cdr3_aa: CASSQGLAGDETQYF

v_call: TRBV4-2
j_call: TRBJ2-7
clone_size: once
d_call: TRBD2
cdr3_nt: TGTGCCAGCAGCCAAGCGCTAGCGGGCTACGAGCAGTACTTC
cdr3_aa: CASSQALAGYEQYF

v_call: TRBV7-9
j_call: TRBJ1-2
clone_size: -
d_call: TRBD1
cdr3_nt: TGTGCCAGCAGCTCACTGGACAGGGGCGATAACTATGGCTACACCTTC
cdr3_aa: CASSSLDRGDNYGYTF

v_call: TRBV13
j_call: TRBJ2-1
clone_size: -
d_call: TRBD2
cdr3_nt: TGTGCCAGCAGCTTAGGGGTTAGCGGGAGGGCCAGGGAGCAGTTCTTC
cdr3_aa: CASSLGVSGRAREQFF

v_call: TRBV18
j_call: TRBJ2-1
clone_size: -
d_call: TRBD1
cdr3_nt: TGTGCCAGCTCAAAGGACAGGGGGTCCTACAATGAGCAGTTCTTC
cdr3_aa: CASSKDRGSYNEQFF

v_call: TRBV2
j_call: TRBJ1-2
clone_size: -
d_call: -
cdr3_nt: TGTGCCAGCAGTGAATCGGGGTATGGCTACACCTTC
cdr3_aa: CASSESGYGYTF

v_call: TRBV6-5
j_call: TRBJ2-7
clone_size: -
d_call: TRBD1
cdr3_nt: TGTGCCAGCTCCGGGACAGCCTCCTACGAGCAGTACTTC
cdr3_aa: CASSGTASYEQYF

v_call: TRBV27
j_call: TRBJ2-3
clone_size: -
d_call: TRBD1
cdr3_nt: TGTGCCAGCAGTTTAGTTAAAAGGACAGGGCTCAGCACAGATACGCAGTATTTT
cdr3_aa: CASSLVKRTGLSTDTQYF

v_call: TRBV6-5
j_call: TRBJ2-2
clone_size: -
d_call: TRBD1
cdr3_nt: TGTGCCAGCAGAACCGACAGGGTGAACGGGGAGCTGTTTTTT
cdr3_aa: CASRTDRVNGELFF

v_call: TRBV5-5
j_call: TRBJ2-7
clone_size: once
d_call: -
cdr3_nt: TGTGCCAGCAGCTTGGCGGTAACGCGTTTTGGGGGCAACGAGCAGTACTTC
cdr3_aa: CASSLAVTRFGGNEQYF

v_call: TRBV11-2
j_call: TRBJ2-7
clone_size: -
d_call: -
cdr3_nt: TGTGCCAGCCCCGGGAACTACTACGAGCAGTACTTC
cdr3_aa: CASPGNYYEQYF

v_call: TRBV5-4
j_call: TRBJ2-7
clone_size: -
d_call: TRBD2
cdr3_nt: TGTGCCAGCAGCCCGACGCCCGGGGGGGCCTACGAGCAGTACTTC
cdr3_aa: CASSPTPGGAYEQYF

v_call: TRBV19
j_call: TRBJ2-1
clone_size: -
d_call: TRBD1
cdr3_nt: TGTGCCAGTAGTACCGGACAGGGCTTCAATGAGCAGTTCTTC
cdr3_aa: CASSTGQGFNEQFF